Shown below are 21 T cell receptor beta chains from a single sample sequenced in a study of T cell responses to AZD1222 COVID-19 vaccine. Measured with immunoSEQ multiplex PCR; TCRdb has only the in-frame clones, and not every one. The sample has about 53,000 clones; about 88% are singletons. The specimen was peripheral blood, collected on day 0 of AZD1222 vaccination. The receptor source for this set is an adult in good health.

The chain uses TRBV30 and TRBJ2-7; 9 bases map to TRBD2. Germline CDR1 is GTSNPN and CDR2 is SVGIG (reference sequence). V lost 5 bases, J lost 3 bases, and 2 bases stayed unmatched. The CDR3 spans 12 residues. CDR3 residues: CAWATSGYEQYF. CDR3 nucleotide sequence: TGTGCCTGGGCGACTAGCGGCTACGAGCAGTACTTC.

This rearrangement joins TRBV19 to TRBJ2-3, with 9 bases matching TRBD2. CDR1 LNHDA and CDR2 SQIVND come from the germline V gene (reference sequence). V gave up 6 bases and J gave up 5 bases; unmatched junction bases: 9. The CDR3 covers 15 residues. The CDR3 spells CASSHSAGGLDTQYF. Here the CDR3 DNA reads TGTGCCAGTAGCCACTCCGCGGGAGGGTTAGATACGCAGTATTTT.

This rearrangement joins TRBV2 to TRBJ1-4, with 7 bases fitting TRBD1. There are 14 residues in the CDR3. Per the germline V gene, CDR1 is SNHLY and CDR2 is FYNNEI. With V trimmed by 6 bases and J by 5 bases, 6 bases remained unmatched. The CDR3 DNA is TGTGCCAGCAGGCAACCAGGGGGGAATGAAAAACTGTTTTTT. This gives the protein CASRQPGGNEKLFF.

This sequence joins TRBV9 and TRBJ2-3, with no clear D. The CDR3 extends over 14 amino acids. The germline gives CDR1 SGDLS, CDR2 YYNGEE. V lost 4 bases and J 2 bases, leaving 11 bases between the germline ends. The CDR3 region is CASSSGETTDTQYF. The CDR3 DNA follows: TGTGCCAGCAGCTCCGGTGAGACCACAGATACGCAGTATTTT. Drawing the rest from reference TRBV9 and TRBJ2-3, the complete variable domain is DSGVTQTPKHLITATGQRVTLRCSPRSGDLSVYWYQQSLDQGLQFLIQYYNGEERAKGNILERFSAQQFPDLHSELNLSSLELGDSALYFCASSSGETTDTQYFGPGTRLTVL.

The V and J genes are TRBV2 and TRBJ2-1; D is unresolved. There are 13 residues in the CDR3. The germline V and J ends were trimmed by 5 bases and 5 bases, with 10 bases remaining between them. The germline V gene has CDR1 SNHLY and CDR2 FYNNEI. As DNA, the CDR3 is TGTGCCAGCAGTAATAGCCAAAACAATGAGCAGTTCTTC. Amino acid sequence: CASSNSQNNEQFF.

This clone was seen only once. The chain has TRBV29-1 and TRBJ1-1; D is possibly TRBD1 (6 bases). V was trimmed by 6 bases and J by 6 bases, leaving 11 bases between them. The CDR3 contains 11 residues. The germline V gene has CDR1 SQVTM and CDR2 ANQGSEA. CDR3 in amino acids: CSVSDRPEAFF. Written as DNA, the CDR3 is TGCAGCGTCTCAGACAGGCCTGAAGCTTTCTTT.

V gene TRBV10-2 combines with J gene TRBJ1-2; D gene uncertain. This CDR3 comprises 14 residues. In germline, CDR1 is WSHSY, CDR2 SAAADI. V shed 0 bases and J shed 0 bases, with 5 bases lying between them. The CDR3 region has the DNA TGCGCCAGCAGTGAGTCGGGGACTAACTATGGCTACACCTTC. Amino acid sequence: CASSESGTNYGYTF.

This clone was detected a few times. This sample also contains other DNA sequences that code for the same CDR3. The genes are TRBV11-3 and TRBJ1-1; the D is unclear. CDR1 is SGHNT, CDR2 YENEEA, per germline. Trimming pared 1 base from V and 1 base from J, leaving 4 bases between. This CDR3 has 13 amino acids. The CDR3 loop reads CASSLGKNTEAFF. The DNA of the CDR3 is TGTGCCAGCAGCTTAGGGAAGAACACTGAAGCTTTCTTT.

This chain joins TRBV27 and TRBJ2-7; unclear D gene. V was cut by 5 bases and J by 3 bases, with 14 bases left in between. The CDR3 length is 14 residues. The germline gives CDR1 MNHEY, CDR2 SMNVEV (reference sequence). The CDR3 nucleotides are TGTGCCAGCAGTCAGACGACAAATGTCTACGAGCAGTACTTC. Residues: CASSQTTNVYEQYF.

In its sample, this clone was seen a few times. The chain couples TRBV5-1 to TRBJ2-7; D is undetermined. There are 17 residues in the CDR3. Germline loops: CDR1 SGHRS, CDR2 YFSETQ. Deletions cut 2 bases from V and 2 bases from J, with 20 bases between. CDR3 in amino acids: CASSLNSGDPSTYEQYF. The DNA for the CDR3 is TGCGCCAGCAGCTTAAACTCAGGCGATCCCAGTACCTACGAGCAGTACTTC.

The rearrangement joins TRBV11-2 to TRBJ1-3; 8 nucleotides match TRBD1. This CDR3 is built from 16 residues. Germline CDR1 is SGHAT and CDR2 is FQNNGV. After removal of 2 bases from V and 3 bases from J, the junction contained 6 bases not matched to a gene. CDR3 loop: CASSLQDRVGGNTIYF. The CDR3 DNA sequence: TGTGCCAGCAGCTTACAGGACAGGGTGGGTGGAAACACCATATATTTT.

The chain joins TRBV7-9 to TRBJ2-1; D is undetermined. Germline CDR1 SEHNR, CDR2 FQNEAQ (reference sequence). The CDR3 loop spans 17 amino acids. V was pared by 1 base and J by 0 bases, with 13 bases between. As DNA, the CDR3 is TGTGCCAGCAGCTTAGGTCCTGGCGGAAGCTCCTACAATGAGCAGTTCTTC. Protein sequence: CASSLGPGGSSYNEQFF.

The chain links TRBV29-1 to TRBJ2-5; 7 bases match TRBD2. CDR3 size: 14 residues. The V and J ends lost 7 bases and 6 bases, in that order; junction bases with no gene match: 14. Germline lookup yields CDR1 SQVTM and CDR2 ANQGSEA. The CDR3 reads CSASSGAEGKTQYF. In nucleotides, the CDR3 is TGCAGCGCATCTAGCGGCGCTGAGGGGAAGACCCAGTACTTC. Filled out from reference TRBV29-1 and TRBJ2-5, the complete variable domain reads SAVISQKPSRDICQRGTSLTIQCQVDSQVTMMFWYRQQPGQSLTLIATANQGSEATYESGFVIDKFPISRPNLTFSTLTVSNMSPEDSSIYLCSASSGAEGKTQYFGPGTRLLVL.

This clone came up once. J is TRBJ2-7 and V is TRBV5-5, with D tentatively TRBD1 (6 bases). This CDR3 has 14 residues. With 0 bases removed from V and 4 bases from J, the gap between germline ends came to 11 bases. Germline V gene lookup returns CDR1 SGHKS and CDR2 YYEKEE (reference sequence). The CDR3 DNA is TGTGCCAGCAGCTTGGATAGGGACACATACGAGCAGTACTTC. Its protein product is CASSLDRDTYEQYF.

The V and J genes are TRBV4-3 and TRBJ1-5; D may be TRBD1 (5 bases). Per the germline V gene, CDR1 is LGHNA and CDR2 is YSLEER. This CDR3 spans 15 amino acids. Trimming shortened V by 1 base and J by 6 bases, and 13 bases separated the two germline ends. The CDR3 here is CASSQGGGGGQPQHF. CDR3 DNA sequence: TGCGCCAGCAGCCAAGGGGGCGGGGGGGGTCAGCCCCAGCATTTT.

Note on this clone: Other nucleotide sequences in the sample specify the same CDR3. The chain combines TRBV5-1 with TRBJ2-2; D not resolved. This CDR3 comprises 14 residues. Germline CDR1 and CDR2: SGHRS and YFSETQ. V was clipped by 0 bases and J by 2 bases, with 5 bases between them. The CDR3 spells CASSLGQNTGELFF. CDR3 DNA sequence: TGCGCCAGCAGCTTGGGGCAAAACACCGGGGAGCTGTTTTTT.

This clone was recorded only once. The genes are TRBV7-9 and TRBJ2-7; no firm D call. This CDR3 is 13 amino acids long. V gave up 1 base and J gave up 1 base, with 5 bases separating them. Germline V gene sequence: CDR1 SEHNR, CDR2 FQNEAQ (reference sequence). CDR3 loop: CASSLEQSYEQYF. CDR3 bases: TGTGCCAGCAGCTTAGAACAGTCCTACGAGCAGTACTTC.

This clone was detected once. The rearrangement uses TRBV5-1 and TRBJ2-2; possible D gene TRBD1, 6 bases. Germline loops: CDR1 SGHRS, CDR2 YFSETQ. Trimming pared 4 bases from V and 6 bases from J, leaving 16 bases between. CDR3 length: 15 amino acids. CDR3: CASSPFTGSAGELFF. The CDR3 DNA sequence: TGCGCCAGCAGCCCATTTACAGGGTCGGCCGGGGAGCTGTTTTTT.

The chain carries TRBV3-1 (or the pseudogene TRBV3-2) and TRBJ2-1; D call uncertain. CDR1 and CDR2 from the germline V gene are LGHDT and YNNKEL (reference sequence). V gave up 6 bases and J gave up 12 bases, with 21 bases separating them. The CDR3 is 14 residues long. The CDR3 loop is CASSPDRAAPGQFF. The DNA for the CDR3 is TGTGCCAGCAGTCCAGATCGGGCGGCCCCGGGGCAGTTCTTC.

This chain uses TRBV14 with TRBJ1-1; no firm D call. V lost 1 base and J lost 0, with 3 bases in between. Germline CDR1 SGHDN, CDR2 FVKESK. There are 13 residues in the CDR3. CDR3: CASSQGMNTEAFF. The CDR3 nucleotides are TGTGCCAGCAGCCAAGGAATGAACACTGAAGCTTTCTTT.

The chain recombines TRBV15 with TRBJ2-1, with 9 positions matching TRBD1. The CDR3 length is 16 residues. CDR1 and CDR2 (germline): LNHNV, YYDKDF (reference sequence). Losses at the gene ends were 5 bases for V and 2 bases for J; bases not matched to a gene: 7. The chain's CDR3 is CATSGPQGAPYNEQFF. The CDR3 coding sequence is TGTGCCACCAGCGGCCCACAGGGGGCTCCCTACAATGAGCAGTTCTTC.